These 14 T cell receptor beta chains share one sample of origin, sequenced in a study of blood T cell repertoires in COVID-19. The repertoire was sequenced with immunoSEQ multiplex PCR; TCRdb's copy has only in-frame clones and lacks some. The sample lists about 200,000 clones; approximately 86% were seen once. The specimen sequenced was PBMCs or T cells enriched from blood (not recorded which). The receptors were sampled from a woman between 25 and 40 years old who had recovered from COVID-19.

This chain links TRBV6-5 with TRBJ2-5; 15 bases fit TRBD2. The CDR3 has 14 amino acids. V lost 9 bases to trimming and J lost 3 bases; unmatched junction nucleotides: 2. CDR1 and CDR2 (germline): MNHEY, SVGAGI. CDR3 DNA sequence: TGTGCCAGTAGGACTAGCGGGGGGGAAGAGACCCAGTACTTC. Amino acid sequence: CASRTSGGEETQYF.

This clone came up once. The V call is TRBV5-4, the J call TRBJ2-3; maybe TRBD2 (6 bases). Trimming pared 4 bases from V and 4 bases from J, leaving 16 bases between. The germline gives CDR1 SGHNT, CDR2 YYREEE (reference sequence). CDR3 size: 15 residues. The CDR3 sequence: CASSPSGPRADTQYF. CDR3 nucleotides: TGTGCCAGCAGCCCCAGCGGGCCCAGAGCAGATACGCAGTATTTT.

The V and J genes are TRBV12-5 and TRBJ1-5; TRBD1 aligns across 9 bases. The CDR3 is 12 residues long. Trimming at V came to 5 bases and at J to 12 bases, leaving 5 bases not matched to a gene. The germline V gene encodes CDR1 LGHNT and CDR2 FRNRAP. Written as DNA, the CDR3 is TGTGCTAGTGGTCCGGGGACAGGGAACCAGCATTTT. Protein product: CASGPGTGNQHF.

The chain has TRBV11-2 and TRBJ1-1; possible D gene TRBD1, 6 bases. Trimming removed 5 bases at V and 8 bases at J, with 9 bases between. The CDR3 length is 11 residues. The V gene's germline CDR1 is SGHAT and CDR2 FQNNGV. For the CDR3, the DNA is TGTGCCAGCAGCGAGACAGGAGAAGCTTTCTTT. Protein product: CASSETGEAFF.

The V and J genes are TRBV5-1 and TRBJ2-3; TRBD2 agrees at 7 bases. Germline CDR1 reads SGHRS; CDR2 reads YFSETQ. The CDR3 has 15 amino acids. V was pared by 0 bases and J by 4 bases, with 5 bases of the junction left unmatched. Here the CDR3 reads CASSLVSSGSDTQYF. The CDR3 nucleotides read TGCGCCAGCAGCTTGGTCTCTAGCGGTTCAGATACGCAGTATTTT.

The chain uses TRBV6-2 or TRBV6-3 and TRBJ2-5; D is ambiguous. CDR3 length: 13 residues. The V gene's germline CDR1 is MNHEY and CDR2 SVGEGT. Trimming removed 0 bases from V and 6 bases from J, with 8 bases in between. The CDR3 is CASSYSAMKTQYF. The CDR3 nucleotides read TGTGCCAGCAGTTACTCCGCGATGAAGACCCAGTACTTC.

The chain joins TRBV6-5 to TRBJ1-6; 7 positions agree with TRBD1. The CDR3 loop spans 15 amino acids. J was trimmed by 8 bases and V by 0 bases; bases with no gene match: 4. CDR1 and CDR2 from the germline V gene are MNHEY and SVGAGI. In nucleotides, the CDR3 is TGTGCCAGCAGTTACTCGAGGGGGCATGATTCACCCCTCCACTTT. This codes for CASSYSRGHDSPLHF.

This rearrangement joins TRBV14 to TRBJ1-2; 8 bases are a match to TRBD1. V was clipped by 4 bases and J by 8 bases; unmatched bases: 6. The germline gives CDR1 SGHDN, CDR2 FVKESK. The CDR3 runs 13 residues. The CDR3 coding sequence is TGTGCCAGCAGCCCCAGACAGGGGAACGGCTACACCTTC. Translating it yields CASSPRQGNGYTF.

The chain has TRBV29-1 and TRBJ1-1, with a weak D call TRBD1 (6 bases). Trimming left V 5 bases short and J 0 bases short, with 13 bases between. Germline V gene data show CDR1 as SQVTM and CDR2 as ANQGSEA. The CDR3 runs 14 residues. CDR3 nucleotide sequence: TGCAGCGTTCGTGGACAGAATATGAACACTGAAGCTTTCTTT. Residues: CSVRGQNMNTEAFF.

This clone was counted a single time. This rearrangement joins TRBV20-1 to TRBJ1-2, with a weak D call TRBD1 (6 bases). CDR1 is DFQATT, CDR2 SNEGSKA, per germline (reference sequence). V lost 7 bases to trimming and J lost 12 bases, with 18 bases between them. The CDR3 runs to 11 residues. The CDR3 region has the DNA TGCAGTGTTAGCGTACAGGGCCTCCACACCTTC. Residues: CSVSVQGLHTF.

This clone showed up just once. This chain joins TRBV4-1 and TRBJ2-2, with 8 bases fitting TRBD1. Germline V gives CDR1 MGHRA, CDR2 YSYEKL. The V and J ends lost 4 bases and 5 bases, in that order; junction bases with no gene match: 6. This CDR3 is built from 15 residues. The CDR3 coding sequence is TGCGCCAGCAGCCGAAACAGGGGGTTGACCGGGGAGCTGTTTTTT. The encoded protein is CASSRNRGLTGELFF.

The chain joins TRBV19 to TRBJ2-1; 7 nucleotides line up with TRBD2. Germline V gene data show CDR1 as LNHDA and CDR2 as SQIVND (reference sequence). V lost 1 base and J lost 8; bases outside the gene matches: 5. The CDR3 runs to 14 residues. The CDR3, as DNA: TGTGCCAGTAGTATAGGGGGGGGGATGGATGAGCAGTTCTTC. This encodes CASSIGGGMDEQFF.

The chain joins TRBV6-6 to TRBJ1-4; 9 bases are shared with TRBD1. CDR3 length: 15 residues. Germline V CDR1 and CDR2: MNHNY, SVGAGI (reference sequence). V was pared by 6 bases and J by 4 bases, with 6 bases of the junction left unmatched. The CDR3 region is CASRSGQGYNEKLFF. CDR3 in DNA: TGTGCCAGCAGATCCGGACAGGGGTATAATGAAAAACTGTTTTTT.

In this sample, this clone turned up many times. This specimen includes other DNA sequences encoding the same CDR3. This chain uses TRBV7-3 with TRBJ1-6, with 7 bases fitting TRBD1. The germline CDR1 and CDR2 sequences are SGHTA and FQGTGA. V lost 5 bases and J lost 7; bases outside the gene matches: 5. The CDR3 has 14 amino acids. CDR3: CASSLGTANSPLHF. DNA of the CDR3: TGTGCCAGCAGCCTCGGGACAGCCAATTCACCCCTCCACTTT. Complete variable domain (other parts from reference TRBV7-3 and TRBJ1-6): GAGVSQTPSNKVTEKGKYVELRCDPISGHTALYWYRQSLGQGPEFLIYFQGTGAADDSGLPNDRFFAVRPEGSVSTLKIQRTERGDSAVYLCASSLGTANSPLHFGNGTRLTVT.